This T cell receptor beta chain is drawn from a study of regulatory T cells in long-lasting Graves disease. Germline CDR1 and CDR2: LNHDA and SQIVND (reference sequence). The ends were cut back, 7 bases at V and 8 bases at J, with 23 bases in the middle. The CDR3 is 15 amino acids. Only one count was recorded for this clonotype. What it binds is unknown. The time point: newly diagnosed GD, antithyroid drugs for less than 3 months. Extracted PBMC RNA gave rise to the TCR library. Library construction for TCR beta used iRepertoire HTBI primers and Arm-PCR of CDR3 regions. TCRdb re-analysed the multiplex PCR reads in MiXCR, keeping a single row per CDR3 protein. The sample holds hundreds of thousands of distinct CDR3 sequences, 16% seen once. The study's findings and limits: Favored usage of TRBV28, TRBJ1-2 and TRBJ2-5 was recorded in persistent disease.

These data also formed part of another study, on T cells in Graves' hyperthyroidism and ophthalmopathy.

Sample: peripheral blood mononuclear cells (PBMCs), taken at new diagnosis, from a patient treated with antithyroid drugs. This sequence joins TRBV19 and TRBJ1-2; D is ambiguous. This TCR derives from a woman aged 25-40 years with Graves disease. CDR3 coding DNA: TGTGCCAGTAAGAGTGGAGGTGCGATGAGTTGGGGCTACACCTTC. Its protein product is CASKSGGAMSWGYTF.